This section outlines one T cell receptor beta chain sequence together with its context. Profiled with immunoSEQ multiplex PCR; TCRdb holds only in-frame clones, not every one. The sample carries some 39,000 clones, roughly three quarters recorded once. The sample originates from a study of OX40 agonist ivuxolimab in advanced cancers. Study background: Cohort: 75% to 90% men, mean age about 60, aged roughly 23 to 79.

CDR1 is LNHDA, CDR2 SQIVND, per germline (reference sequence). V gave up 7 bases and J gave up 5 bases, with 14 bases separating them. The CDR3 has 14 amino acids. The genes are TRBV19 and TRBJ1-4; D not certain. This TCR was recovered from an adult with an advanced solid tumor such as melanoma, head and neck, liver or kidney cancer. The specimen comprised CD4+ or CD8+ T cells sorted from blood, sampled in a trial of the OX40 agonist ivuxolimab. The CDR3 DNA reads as TGTGCCAGTAACTCGCGACGGCTAAATGAAAAACTGTTTTTT. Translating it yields CASNSRRLNEKLFF.